The 27 T cell receptor beta chains reported below all come from one sample, sequenced in a study of T cell responses to AZD1222 COVID-19 vaccine. Clones were sequenced by immunoSEQ multiplex PCR, and TCRdb holds only the in-frame ones, with some missing. The sample consists of 150,000 or so clones, 80% to 90% of them appearing once. This sample comprised peripheral blood, obtained on day 0 of AZD1222 vaccination. The receptors here all came from an adult in good health.

The chain is built from TRBV6-9 and TRBJ2-7; a weak D match, TRBD2 (6 bases). CDR1 is MNHGY and CDR2 is SVAAGI in the germline V gene. The CDR3 length is 14 residues. The V end lost 10 bases, the J end lost 4 bases, and 20 bases lay between the germline ends. The CDR3 sequence: CAITKWAGRYEQYF. DNA for the CDR3: TGTGCCATAACAAAATGGGCAGGGAGGTACGAGCAGTACTTC.

This clone is a singleton in its sample. The chain joins TRBV18 to TRBJ1-4; 7 nucleotides match TRBD1. Germline V gene sequence: CDR1 KGHSH, CDR2 LQKENI. The CDR3 consists of 14 residues. With 3 bases clipped from V and 4 bases from J, the junction kept 2 bases outside the gene matches. The CDR3 loop reads CASSPGQLNEKLFF. CDR3 nucleotide sequence: TGTGCCAGCTCACCGGGACAGCTTAATGAAAAACTGTTTTTT. The full variable domain, completed using reference TRBV18 and TRBJ1-4, is NAGVMQNPRHLVRRRGQEARLRCSPMKGHSHVYWYRQLPEEGLKFMVYLQKENIIDESGMPKERFSAEFPKEGPSILRIQQVVRGDSAAYFCASSPGQLNEKLFFGSGTQLSVL.

The genes are TRBV11-2 and TRBJ1-1; D remains ambiguous. Germline CDR1 reads SGHAT; CDR2 reads FQNNGV. Trimming took 5 bases from V and 0 from J, leaving 13 bases between them. There are 15 residues in the CDR3. The CDR3: CASSPRRGVNTEAFF. CDR3 coding DNA: TGTGCCAGCAGCCCCCGGCGGGGAGTGAACACTGAAGCTTTCTTT.

There are a few counts of this clone. The CDR3 region is CASSKGMGREDAFF. For the CDR3, the DNA is TGTGCCAGCAGCAAAGGGATGGGTAGGGAGGATGCTTTCTTT. The chain joins TRBV21-1 to TRBJ1-1. TRBV21-1 is described as a pseudogene. The CDR3 consists of 14 residues.

This clone was counted a few times. The chain carries TRBV27 and TRBJ2-6; no definite D call. V gave up 5 bases and J gave up 4 bases, with 9 bases separating them. This CDR3 has 14 residues. Looked up from germline, CDR1 is MNHEY and CDR2 is SMNVEV (reference sequence). The CDR3 is CASSRGRGANVLTF. The CDR3 DNA sequence: TGTGCCAGCAGTCGTGGAAGAGGGGCCAACGTCCTGACTTTC.

This chain joins TRBV7-6 and TRBJ2-5; D is possibly TRBD1 (6 bases). V lost 4 bases to trimming and J lost 4 bases, with 13 bases between them. Germline CDR1 is SGHVS and CDR2 is FNYEAQ. This CDR3 comprises 14 residues. The CDR3 reads CASSYTGIGETQYF. Written as DNA, the CDR3 is TGTGCCAGCAGCTACACAGGGATCGGAGAGACCCAGTACTTC.

The chain has TRBV18 and TRBJ2-5; D is perhaps TRBD1 (5 bases). There are 13 residues in the CDR3. V was shortened by 3 bases and J by 4 bases, with 9 bases between the two germline ends. Germline V gene sequence: CDR1 KGHSH, CDR2 LQKENI. The CDR3 DNA reads as TGTGCCAGCTCACCGGGGCAGAGAGAGACCCAGTACTTC. It encodes CASSPGQRETQYF.

As DNA, the CDR3 is TGTGCCAGCAGTAAATGGGACAGGGGCGGCGAGCAGTACTTC. It encodes CASSKWDRGGEQYF. This chain uses TRBV6-5 with TRBJ2-7, with 10 bases identical to TRBD1. The V gene's germline CDR1 is MNHEY and CDR2 SVGAGI. This CDR3 region has 14 residues. V shed 5 bases and J 6 bases; nucleotides not matched to a gene: 7.

V and J are TRBV10-3 and TRBJ1-5; TRBD1 is a possible D gene (6 bases). The V and J ends lost 4 bases and 0 bases respectively, with 19 bases between them. The CDR3 is 18 residues long. Germline lookup yields CDR1 ENHRY and CDR2 SYGVKD. In DNA, the CDR3 is TGTGCCATCAGTGTGGGAAGCGGGACAACCTATAGCAATCAGCCCCAGCATTTT. It codes for CAISVGSGTTYSNQPQHF.

V gene TRBV11-3 combines with J gene TRBJ2-2; 7 positions match TRBD1. The CDR3 runs to 13 residues. Germline trimming cut 5 bases from V and 8 bases from J; bases unmatched to any gene: 5. Germline CDR1 and CDR2: SGHNT and YENEEA. The CDR3 DNA reads TGTGCCAGCAGCCTACAGGGGACAGGGGAGCTGTTTTTT. Residues: CASSLQGTGELFF.

This chain links TRBV12-3 or TRBV12-4 with TRBJ1-2; no reliable D call. Trimming removed 6 bases from V and 7 bases from J, with 12 bases in between. This CDR3 is built from 12 residues. This CDR3 is CASRTTSGGYTF. The CDR3 coding sequence is TGTGCCAGCAGGACAACGTCGGGTGGCTACACCTTC.

By share of the sample, this clone is medium-sized. This sequence joins TRBV9 and TRBJ2-3; D is unresolved. Germline V lookup: CDR1 SGDLS, CDR2 YYNGEE. This CDR3 contains 16 residues. V was clipped by 4 bases and J by 2 bases, with 17 bases between them. The CDR3 coding sequence is TGTGCCAGCAGCTTCCTATCCTTACCACCCACAGATACGCAGTATTTT. This gives the protein CASSFLSLPPTDTQYF. Filled out from reference TRBV9 and TRBJ2-3, the complete variable domain reads DSGVTQTPKHLITATGQRVTLRCSPRSGDLSVYWYQQSLDQGLQFLIQYYNGEERAKGNILERFSAQQFPDLHSELNLSSLELGDSALYFCASSFLSLPPTDTQYFGPGTRLTVL.

The chain links TRBV4-1 to TRBJ2-3; D is uncertain. Per the germline V gene, CDR1 is MGHRA and CDR2 is YSYEKL. This CDR3 has 14 amino acids. Deletions cut 0 bases from V and 4 bases from J, with 8 bases between. CDR3 sequence: CASSQDAFSDTQYF. CDR3 in DNA: TGCGCCAGCAGCCAAGATGCTTTCTCAGATACGCAGTATTTT.

The chain combines TRBV11-3 with TRBJ2-2; 7 bases are a match to TRBD1. V lost 5 bases to trimming and J lost 0 bases; unmatched junction nucleotides: 3. CDR1 and CDR2 (germline): SGHNT, YENEEA. The CDR3 length is 15 residues. The CDR3 nucleotides read TGTGCCAGCAGCGCGACAGGGACGAACACCGGGGAGCTGTTTTTT. Encoded protein: CASSATGTNTGELFF. The entire variable domain, with the rest obtained from reference TRBV11-3 and TRBJ2-2, is as follows: EAGVVQSPRYKIIEKKQPVAFWCNPISGHNTLYWYLQNLGQGPELLIRYENEEAVDDSQLPKDRFSAERLKGVDSTLKIQPAELGDSAVYLCASSATGTNTGELFFGEGSRLTVL.

The rearrangement joins TRBV4-2 to TRBJ2-1, with TRBD1 matching over 9 bases. V lost 4 bases to trimming and J lost 7 bases; unmatched junction nucleotides: 8. CDR1 LGHNA and CDR2 YNFKEQ come from the germline V gene. The CDR3 loop spans 15 amino acids. The CDR3 DNA reads TGTGCCAGCAGCCCTACCGGACAGGGGAGAAATGAGCAGTTCTTC. It specifies CASSPTGQGRNEQFF.

The chain has TRBV5-6 and TRBJ2-5; D gene uncertain. The V end lost 3 bases, the J end lost 4 bases, and 4 bases lay between the germline ends. The CDR3 spans 11 residues. The germline V gene has CDR1 SGHDT and CDR2 YYEEEE. DNA of the CDR3: TGTGCCAGCAGCTCAAGAGAGACCCAGTACTTC. Translation gives CASSSRETQYF.

The chain couples TRBV7-2 to TRBJ1-1; possible D gene TRBD1, 5 bases. V was pared by 1 base and J by 6 bases, with 9 bases between. The CDR3 spans 13 residues. CDR1 is SGHTA and CDR2 is FQGNSA in the germline V gene. The CDR3 sequence: CASSLDGGAEAFF. CDR3 DNA: TGTGCCAGCAGCTTAGATGGAGGGGCTGAAGCTTTCTTT.

This chain joins TRBV28 and TRBJ1-5; 8 bases are shared with TRBD1. Germline CDR1 is MDHEN and CDR2 is SYDVKM. There are 17 residues in the CDR3. With V trimmed by 4 bases and J by 5 bases, 13 bases remained unmatched. The CDR3 reads CASSWTGWDPWDQPQHF. The CDR3, as DNA: TGTGCCAGCAGTTGGACAGGGTGGGATCCTTGGGATCAGCCCCAGCATTTT.

The V gene is TRBV19, the J gene TRBJ1-1; 7 nucleotides match TRBD1. The V gene end was trimmed by 3 bases and the J gene end by 3 bases; junction bases not matched to a gene: 7. The CDR3 totals 15 residues. CDR1 and CDR2 (germline): LNHDA, SQIVND (reference sequence). The DNA for the CDR3 is TGTGCCAGTAGTATCGGGGCAGGGGGATACACTGAAGCTTTCTTT. It translates to CASSIGAGGYTEAFF.

The chain recombines TRBV7-2 with TRBJ2-1; tentative D call: TRBD2 (6 bases). The V end lost 1 base, the J end lost 9 bases, and 16 bases lay between the germline ends. Germline loops: CDR1 SGHTA, CDR2 FQGNSA. The CDR3 is made up of 15 amino acids. CDR3 residues: CASSLGSRGLAEQFF. CDR3 bases: TGTGCCAGCAGCTTAGGCTCTCGGGGACTGGCTGAGCAGTTCTTC.

This clone was seen once. The gene calls are TRBV11-2 and TRBJ1-6, with D unclear. The CDR3 runs to 13 residues. The V gene's germline CDR1 is SGHAT and CDR2 FQNNGV. Deletions cut 0 bases from V and 7 bases from J, with 4 bases between. CDR3 in DNA: TGTGCCAGCAGCTTAGAAGGGAATTCACCCCTCCACTTT. It specifies CASSLEGNSPLHF.

The V and J genes are TRBV19 and TRBJ1-2, with TRBD1 matching over 8 bases. The J segment lost 4 bases and the V segment lost 10 bases, leaving 8 bases of the junction unmatched. Germline V lookup: CDR1 LNHDA, CDR2 SQIVND (reference sequence). The CDR3 is made up of 13 amino acids. CDR3 loop: CATYDRGRYGYTF. Written as DNA, the CDR3 is TGTGCCACTTATGACAGGGGACGCTATGGCTACACCTTC.

The chain links TRBV4-3 to TRBJ2-1, with D perhaps TRBD1 or TRBD2 (5 bases each). The CDR3 sequence is 17 residues long. Trimming cost V 0 bases and J 8 bases, with 20 bases left between them. Germline V gene lookup returns CDR1 LGHNA and CDR2 YSLEER. The DNA for the CDR3 is TGCGCCAGCAGCCAAGATTGGGCCGGGGCGAGATCGGATGAGCAGTTCTTC. This translates into CASSQDWAGARSDEQFF.

J is TRBJ1-1 and V is TRBV6-2 or TRBV6-3; the match to TRBD1 covers 9 bases. J gave up 11 bases and V 4 bases, and 8 bases lay outside the gene matches. This CDR3 is 13 amino acids long. The germline V gene has CDR1 MNHEY and CDR2 SVGEGT. The CDR3 region is CASSSRDRVAAFF. DNA for the CDR3: TGTGCCAGCAGTTCTCGGGACAGGGTTGCGGCTTTCTTT.

The rearrangement links TRBV2 to TRBJ2-6; 8 nucleotides match TRBD1. The CDR3 covers 15 residues. Trimming cost V 7 bases and J 4 bases; bases outside gene matches: 6. Germline V gene data show CDR1 as SNHLY and CDR2 as FYNNEI. CDR3 DNA: TGTGCCAGCACCGGGACAGGCTGGGGGGCCAACGTCCTGACTTTC. Its protein product is CASTGTGWGANVLTF.

This clone was observed once. The chain uses TRBV6-6 and TRBJ2-1; D not certain. Germline CDR1 MNHNY, CDR2 SVGAGI (reference sequence). V was cut by 6 bases and J by 8 bases, with 29 bases left in between. CDR3 length equals 18 residues. The CDR3 coding sequence is TGTGCCAGCAGCCGATCACCCTTAGCCGGGTCCCCGGTGGATGAGCAGTTCTTC. It encodes CASSRSPLAGSPVDEQFF.

This chain joins TRBV14 and TRBJ2-2; 9 nucleotides agree with TRBD1. With V trimmed by 2 bases and J by 4 bases, 2 bases remained unmatched. Germline assignment: CDR1 SGHDN and CDR2 FVKESK. The CDR3 spans 15 residues. As DNA, the CDR3 is TGTGCCAGCAGCCAATGGACAGGGGTCACCGGGGAGCTGTTTTTT. Amino acids: CASSQWTGVTGELFF.